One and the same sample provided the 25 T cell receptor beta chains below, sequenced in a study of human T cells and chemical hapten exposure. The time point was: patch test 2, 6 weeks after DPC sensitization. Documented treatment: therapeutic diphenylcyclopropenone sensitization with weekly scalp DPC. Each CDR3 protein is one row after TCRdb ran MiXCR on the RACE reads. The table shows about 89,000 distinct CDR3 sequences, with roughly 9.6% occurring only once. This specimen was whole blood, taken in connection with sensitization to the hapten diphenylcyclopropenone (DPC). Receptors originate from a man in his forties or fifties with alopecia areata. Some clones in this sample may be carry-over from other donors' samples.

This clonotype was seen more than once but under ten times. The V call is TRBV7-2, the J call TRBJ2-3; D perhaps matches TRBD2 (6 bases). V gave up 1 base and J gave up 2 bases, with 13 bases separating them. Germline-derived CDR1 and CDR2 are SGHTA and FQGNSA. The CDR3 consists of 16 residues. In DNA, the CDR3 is TGTGCCAGCAGCTTAGGATTCGCGGGAAACACAGATACGCAGTATTTT. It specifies CASSLGFAGNTDTQYF.

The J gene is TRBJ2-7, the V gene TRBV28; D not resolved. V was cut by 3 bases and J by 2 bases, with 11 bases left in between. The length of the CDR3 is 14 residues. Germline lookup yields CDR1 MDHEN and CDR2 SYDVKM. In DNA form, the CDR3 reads TGTGCCAGCAGTTTCGGCGGCCTTCCCTACGAGCAGTACGTC. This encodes CASSFGGLPYEQYV.

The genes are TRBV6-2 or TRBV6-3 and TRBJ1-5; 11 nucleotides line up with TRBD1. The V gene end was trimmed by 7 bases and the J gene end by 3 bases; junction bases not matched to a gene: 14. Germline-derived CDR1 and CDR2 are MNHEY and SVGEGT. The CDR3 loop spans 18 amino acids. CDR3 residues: CASTSRTGGDRNNQPQHF. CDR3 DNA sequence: TGTGCCAGCACCTCCAGGACAGGGGGCGATCGGAACAATCAGCCCCAGCATTTT.

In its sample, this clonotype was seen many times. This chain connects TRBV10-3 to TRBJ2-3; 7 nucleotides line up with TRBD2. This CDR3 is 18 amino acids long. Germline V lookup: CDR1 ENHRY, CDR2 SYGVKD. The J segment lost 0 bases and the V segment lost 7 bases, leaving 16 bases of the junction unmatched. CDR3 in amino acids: CAIKSGIAGISSTDTQYF. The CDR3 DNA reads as TGTGCCATCAAGTCCGGAATAGCGGGCATTTCTAGCACAGATACGCAGTATTTT.

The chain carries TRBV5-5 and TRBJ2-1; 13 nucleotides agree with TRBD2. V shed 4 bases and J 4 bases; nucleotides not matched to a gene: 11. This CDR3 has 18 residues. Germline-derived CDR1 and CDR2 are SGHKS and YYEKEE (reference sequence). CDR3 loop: CASSMGLAGFSRYNEQFF. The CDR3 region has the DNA TGTGCCAGCAGCATGGGACTAGCGGGATTCTCTCGATACAATGAGCAGTTCTTC.

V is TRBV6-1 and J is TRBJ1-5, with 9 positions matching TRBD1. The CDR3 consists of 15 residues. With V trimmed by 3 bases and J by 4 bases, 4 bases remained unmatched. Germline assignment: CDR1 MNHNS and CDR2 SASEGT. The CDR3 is CASSDLDRGNQPQHF. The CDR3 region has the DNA TGTGCCAGCAGTGATCTGGACAGGGGAAATCAGCCCCAGCATTTT.

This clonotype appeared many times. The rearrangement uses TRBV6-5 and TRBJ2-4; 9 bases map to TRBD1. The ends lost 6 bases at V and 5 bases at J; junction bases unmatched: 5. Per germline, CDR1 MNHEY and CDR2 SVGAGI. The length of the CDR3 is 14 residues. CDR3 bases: TGTGCCAGCAGCGGACAGGGGAGTCAAAACATTCAGTACTTC. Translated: CASSGQGSQNIQYF.

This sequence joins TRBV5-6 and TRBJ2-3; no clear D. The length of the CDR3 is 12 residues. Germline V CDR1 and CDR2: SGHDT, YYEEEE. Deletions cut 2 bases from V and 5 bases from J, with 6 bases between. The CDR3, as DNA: TGTGCCAGCAGCTTCCCTGAAGATACGCAGTATTTT. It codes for CASSFPEDTQYF.

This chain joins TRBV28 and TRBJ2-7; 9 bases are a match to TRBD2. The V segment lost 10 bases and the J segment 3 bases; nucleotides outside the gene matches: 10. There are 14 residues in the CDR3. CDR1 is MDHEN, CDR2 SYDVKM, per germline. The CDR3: CATQTSGTRYEQYV. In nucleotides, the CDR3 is TGTGCCACCCAGACTAGCGGAACCCGCTACGAGCAGTACGTC.

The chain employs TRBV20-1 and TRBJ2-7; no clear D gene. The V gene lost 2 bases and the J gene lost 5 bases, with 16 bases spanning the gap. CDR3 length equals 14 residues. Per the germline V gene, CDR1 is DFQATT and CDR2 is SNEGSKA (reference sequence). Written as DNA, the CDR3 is TGCAGTGCTAGATGGAATTTAGTGGAAAACGAGCAGTACTTC. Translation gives CSARWNLVENEQYF.

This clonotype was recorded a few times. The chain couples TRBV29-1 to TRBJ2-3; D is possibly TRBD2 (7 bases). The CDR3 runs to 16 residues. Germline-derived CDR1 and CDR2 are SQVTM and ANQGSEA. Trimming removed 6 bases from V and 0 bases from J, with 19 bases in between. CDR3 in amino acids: CSVDDWGGGSTDTQYF. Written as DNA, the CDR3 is TGCAGCGTGGATGATTGGGGCGGGGGCAGCACAGATACGCAGTATTTT.

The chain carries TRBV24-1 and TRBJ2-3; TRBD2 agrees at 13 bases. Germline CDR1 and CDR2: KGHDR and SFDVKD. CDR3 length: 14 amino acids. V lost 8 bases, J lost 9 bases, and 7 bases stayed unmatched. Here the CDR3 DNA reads TGTGCCACCAAAACTAGCGGGAGGGCCGAAACGCAGTATTTT. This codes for CATKTSGRAETQYF.

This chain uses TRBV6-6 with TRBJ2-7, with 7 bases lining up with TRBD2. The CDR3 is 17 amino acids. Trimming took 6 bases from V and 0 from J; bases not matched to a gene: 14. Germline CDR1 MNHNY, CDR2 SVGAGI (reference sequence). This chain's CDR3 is CASSPRASGIYSYEQYF. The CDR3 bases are TGTGCCAGCAGCCCCCGGGCCAGCGGGATATACTCCTACGAGCAGTACTTC.

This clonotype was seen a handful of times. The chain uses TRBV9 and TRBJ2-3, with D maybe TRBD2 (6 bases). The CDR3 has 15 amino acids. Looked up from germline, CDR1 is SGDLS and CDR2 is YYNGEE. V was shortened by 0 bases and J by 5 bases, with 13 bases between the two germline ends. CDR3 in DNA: TGTGCCAGCAGCGTAGGTCCGGAGGGCCGAGATACGCAGTATTTT. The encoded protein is CASSVGPEGRDTQYF.

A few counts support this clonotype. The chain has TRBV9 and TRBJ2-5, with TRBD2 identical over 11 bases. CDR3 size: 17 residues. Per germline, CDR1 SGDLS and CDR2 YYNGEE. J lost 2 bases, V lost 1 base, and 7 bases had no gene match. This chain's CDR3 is CASSVLTGTSGQETQYF. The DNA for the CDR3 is TGTGCCAGCAGCGTACTCACCGGGACTAGCGGTCAAGAGACCCAGTACTTC.

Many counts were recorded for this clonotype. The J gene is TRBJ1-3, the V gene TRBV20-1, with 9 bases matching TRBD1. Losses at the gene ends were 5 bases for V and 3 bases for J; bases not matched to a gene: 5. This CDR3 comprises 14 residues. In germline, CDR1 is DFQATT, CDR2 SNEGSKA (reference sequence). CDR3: CSAEQGAFGNTIYF. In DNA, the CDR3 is TGCAGTGCTGAACAGGGGGCGTTTGGAAACACCATATATTTT.

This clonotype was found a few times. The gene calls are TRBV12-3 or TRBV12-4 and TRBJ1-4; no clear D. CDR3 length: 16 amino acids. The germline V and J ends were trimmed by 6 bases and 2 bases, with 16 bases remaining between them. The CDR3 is CASSNIRLGTNEKLFF. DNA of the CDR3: TGTGCCAGCAGCAATATCCGACTGGGGACTAATGAAAAACTGTTTTTT.

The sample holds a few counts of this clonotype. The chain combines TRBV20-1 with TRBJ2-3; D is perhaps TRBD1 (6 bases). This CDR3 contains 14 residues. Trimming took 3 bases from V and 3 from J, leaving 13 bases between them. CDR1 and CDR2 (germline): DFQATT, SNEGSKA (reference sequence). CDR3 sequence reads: CSARGTGPTDTQYF. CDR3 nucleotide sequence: TGCAGTGCTAGGGGTACAGGGCCAACAGATACGCAGTATTTT.

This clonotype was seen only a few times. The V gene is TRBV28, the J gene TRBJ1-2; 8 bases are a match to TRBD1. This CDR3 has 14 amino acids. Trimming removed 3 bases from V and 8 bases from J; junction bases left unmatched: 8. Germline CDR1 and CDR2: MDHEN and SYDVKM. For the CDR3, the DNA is TGTGCCAGCAGTTTGACCGCAGGGGGCTTCGGCTACACCTTC. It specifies CASSLTAGGFGYTF.

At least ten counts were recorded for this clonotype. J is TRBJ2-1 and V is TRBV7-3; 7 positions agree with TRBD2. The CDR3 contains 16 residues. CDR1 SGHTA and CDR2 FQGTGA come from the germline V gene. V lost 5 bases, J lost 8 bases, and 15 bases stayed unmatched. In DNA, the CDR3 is TGTGCCAGCAGCGCGACCGGGACTACTCATGGCGATGAGCAGTTCTTC. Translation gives CASSATGTTHGDEQFF.

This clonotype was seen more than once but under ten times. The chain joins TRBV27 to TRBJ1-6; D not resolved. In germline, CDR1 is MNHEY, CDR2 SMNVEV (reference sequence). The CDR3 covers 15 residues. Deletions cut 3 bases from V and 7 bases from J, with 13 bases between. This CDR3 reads CASSFSQLGNSPLHF. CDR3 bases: TGTGCCAGCAGTTTTTCGCAGCTGGGGAATTCACCCCTCCACTTT.

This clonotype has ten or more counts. Here the CDR3 reads CASREGTVPSEQYF. The CDR3 nucleotides are TGTGCCAGCAGGGAAGGGACAGTTCCATCCGAGCAGTACTTC. The V call is TRBV27, the J call TRBJ2-7, with 7 nucleotides matching TRBD1. V dropped 6 bases and J dropped 6; count of bases not matched to a gene: 11. There are 14 residues in the CDR3. Per the germline V gene, CDR1 is MNHEY and CDR2 is SMNVEV (reference sequence).

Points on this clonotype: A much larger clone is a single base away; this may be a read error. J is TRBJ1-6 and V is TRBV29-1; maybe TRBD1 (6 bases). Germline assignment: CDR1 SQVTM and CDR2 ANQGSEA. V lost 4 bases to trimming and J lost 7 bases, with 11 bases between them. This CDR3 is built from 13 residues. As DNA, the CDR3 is TGCAGCGTTGGTGGGGGCGCGAATTCACCCCTCCACTTT. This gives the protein CSVGGGANSPLHF.

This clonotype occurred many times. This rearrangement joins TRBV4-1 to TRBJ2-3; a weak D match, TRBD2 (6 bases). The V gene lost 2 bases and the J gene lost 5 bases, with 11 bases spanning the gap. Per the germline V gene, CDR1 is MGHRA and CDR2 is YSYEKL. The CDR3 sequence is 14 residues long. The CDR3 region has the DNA TGCGCCAGCAGCCAACCCCCAGCGGGAGATACGCAGTATTTT. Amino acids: CASSQPPAGDTQYF.

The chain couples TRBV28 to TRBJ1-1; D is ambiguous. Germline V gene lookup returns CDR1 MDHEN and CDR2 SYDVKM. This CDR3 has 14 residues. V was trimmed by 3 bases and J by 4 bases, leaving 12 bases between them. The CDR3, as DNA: TGTGCCAGCAGTTTGGCTGGGTTGGGCACTGAAGCTTTCTTT. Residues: CASSLAGLGTEAFF.